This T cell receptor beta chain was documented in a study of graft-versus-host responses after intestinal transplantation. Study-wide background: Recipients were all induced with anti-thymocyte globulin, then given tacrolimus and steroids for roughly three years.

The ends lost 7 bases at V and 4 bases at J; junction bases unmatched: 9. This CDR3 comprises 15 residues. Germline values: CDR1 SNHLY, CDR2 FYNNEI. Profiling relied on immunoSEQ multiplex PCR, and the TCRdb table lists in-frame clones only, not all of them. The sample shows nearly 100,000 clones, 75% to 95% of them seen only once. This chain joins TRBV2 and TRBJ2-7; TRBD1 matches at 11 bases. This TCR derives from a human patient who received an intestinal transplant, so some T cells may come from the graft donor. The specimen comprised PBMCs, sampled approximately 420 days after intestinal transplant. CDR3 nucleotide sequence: TGTGCCAGCACCATAGGACAGGGGGCTACGTACGAGCAGTACTTC. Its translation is CASTIGQGATYEQYF.